One sample yielded the 18 T cell receptor beta chains listed below, sequenced in a study of immune evolution from preneoplasia to lung adenocarcinoma. Sequencing was performed with immunoSEQ multiplex PCR; in TCRdb, only in-frame clones are kept and a portion is missing. The table records about 26,000 clones, just under 75% of them present only once. The specimen was FFPE invasive lung adenocarcinoma tissue. The receptors here all came from a person aged 55 to 70 with invasive lung adenocarcinoma. Some clones in this sample may be carry-over from other donors' samples.

The chain joins TRBV27 to TRBJ2-7; D is perhaps TRBD1 or TRBD2 (5 bases each). This CDR3 has 14 residues. Trimming took off 3 bases at V and 6 bases at J, with 15 bases between the two ends. Germline CDR1 is MNHEY and CDR2 is SMNVEV (reference sequence). CDR3 sequence: CASSLGRQSLEQYF. CDR3 DNA sequence: TGTGCCAGCAGTTTGGGACGCCAGTCCCTCGAGCAGTACTTC.

The J gene is TRBJ2-1, the V gene TRBV28, with TRBD2 matching over 8 bases. Unmatched junction bases numbered 9, after V lost 10 bases and J lost 13 bases. Germline V gene sequence: CDR1 MDHEN, CDR2 SYDVKM. There are 11 residues in the CDR3. The CDR3 here is CATATSGAQFF. Written as DNA, the CDR3 is TGTGCCACCGCCACTAGCGGAGCCCAGTTCTTC.

This clone came up a few times. The chain recombines TRBV6-1 with TRBJ2-5, with TRBD2 matching over 10 bases. Trimming removed 8 bases from V and 1 base from J; junction bases left unmatched: 7. Germline loops: CDR1 MNHNS, CDR2 SASEGT. The CDR3 has 15 residues. Written as DNA, the CDR3 is TGTGCCAGCGGGGAGACTAGCGGGCCCCAAGAGACCCAGTACTTC. Its protein is CASGETSGPQETQYF.

This chain connects TRBV4-1 to TRBJ1-5, with 9 bases aligning to TRBD1. V was clipped by 4 bases and J by 0 bases; unmatched bases: 13. The germline gives CDR1 MGHRA, CDR2 YSYEKL. The CDR3 extends over 19 amino acids. This CDR3 reads CASSRLPGTGTVSNQPQHF. The CDR3 DNA is TGCGCCAGCAGCCGCCTCCCCGGGACAGGGACTGTTAGCAATCAGCCCCAGCATTTT.

The chain recombines TRBV7-2 with TRBJ2-7; 8 bases align to TRBD2. J lost 3 bases, V lost 3 bases, and 7 bases had no gene match. The CDR3 contains 15 residues. Per germline, CDR1 SGHTA and CDR2 FQGNSA. The CDR3 bases are TGTGCCAGCAGCTTCACCGGGACTAGTTTCTACGAGCAGTACTTC. It yields the protein CASSFTGTSFYEQYF.

The gene calls are TRBV7-2 and TRBJ2-3, with D tentatively TRBD1 (6 bases). The CDR3 sequence is 15 residues long. The ends were cut back, 6 bases at V and 3 bases at J, with 16 bases in the middle. CDR1 and CDR2 (germline): SGHTA, FQGNSA. This chain's CDR3 is CASSKGRGFTDTQYF. CDR3 in DNA: TGTGCCAGCAGTAAAGGAAGGGGGTTTACAGATACGCAGTATTTT.

The V and J genes are TRBV27 and TRBJ1-2; D is perhaps TRBD1 (6 bases). Trimming removed 5 bases from V and 5 bases from J, with 9 bases in between. Per germline, CDR1 MNHEY and CDR2 SMNVEV (reference sequence). This CDR3 comprises 12 residues. This CDR3 reads CASSPQGYGYTF. The CDR3 DNA follows: TGTGCCAGCAGTCCCCAGGGGTATGGCTACACCTTC.

This chain connects TRBV28 to TRBJ2-2; tentative D call: TRBD1 (6 bases). The CDR3 sequence is 15 residues long. Deletions cut 0 bases from V and 1 base from J, with 6 bases between. In germline, CDR1 is MDHEN, CDR2 SYDVKM. The CDR3 reads CASSLWGQNTGELFF. The DNA of the CDR3 is TGTGCCAGCAGTTTATGGGGACAGAACACCGGGGAGCTGTTTTTT.

This clone turned up a few times. The V call is TRBV21-1, the J call TRBJ2-7; the table assigns TRBD2, which was not confirmed against the DNA. TRBV21-1 is marked as a pseudogene. The CDR3 has 15 residues. The CDR3 here is CASSCGTSDTYEQYF. In DNA form, the CDR3 reads TGTGCCAGCAGTTGCGGGACTAGCGATACCTACGAGCAGTACTTC.

The V call is TRBV11-3, the J call TRBJ2-7; D might be TRBD1 (6 bases). Germline values: CDR1 SGHNT, CDR2 YENEEA. Between the trimmed V and J ends, which lost 3 bases and 3 bases, there was a span of 9 bases. The CDR3 is 13 amino acids. CDR3 nucleotides: TGTGCCAGCAGCTTCGGACAGAGCTACGAGCAGTACTTC. Its protein product is CASSFGQSYEQYF.

This rearrangement joins TRBV5-1 to TRBJ2-1, with D possibly TRBD1 on 6 matching bases. Germline-derived CDR1 and CDR2 are SGHRS and YFSETQ. Trimming removed 0 bases from V and 5 bases from J, with 9 bases in between. The CDR3 length is 14 residues. The CDR3 coding sequence is TGCGCCAGCAGCTTGGACAGGGTCAACAATGAGCAGTTCTTC. Translated, it gives CASSLDRVNNEQFF.

V and J are TRBV19 and TRBJ2-6; tentative D call: TRBD1 (6 bases). Germline V CDR1 and CDR2: LNHDA, SQIVND (reference sequence). The CDR3 is made up of 15 amino acids. The CDR3 DNA sequence: TGTGACATGGGGGCCTGGGGCTCTGGGGCCAACGTCCTGACTTTC. Its translation: CDMGAWGSGANVLTF.

The CDR3: CASSGQGYEQYF. DNA of the CDR3: TGTGCCAGCAGTGGACAGGGCTACGAGCAGTACTTC. The chain carries TRBV25-1 and TRBJ2-7; 7 bases are a match to TRBD1. The junction had 0 bases not matched to a gene; V was cut back by 4 bases and J by 3 bases. Per the germline V gene, CDR1 is MGHDK and CDR2 is SYGVNS. The CDR3 contains 12 residues.

This chain links TRBV7-3 with TRBJ2-2; D gene unclear. Trimming removed 4 bases from V and 7 bases from J, with 10 bases in between. This CDR3 spans 13 amino acids. Looked up from germline, CDR1 is SGHTA and CDR2 is FQGTGA. The CDR3, as DNA: TGTGCCAGCAGCTCTACACCCGGCGGGGAGCTGTTTTTT. Its translation: CASSSTPGGELFF.

As for this clone: A read error may produce the germline difference seen at one junction end. The chain joins TRBV7-2 to TRBJ2-7; 8 nucleotides match TRBD1. This CDR3 region has 15 residues. The germline gives CDR1 SGHTA, CDR2 FQGNSA. CDR3 sequence (DNA): TGTGCCAGCAGCTCCTACCGACAGGGGTCCTCCGAGCAGTACTTC. Its protein product is CASSSYRQGSSEQYF.

This chain joins TRBV7-9 and TRBJ1-1; possibly TRBD1 for D (6 bases). CDR1 and CDR2 from the germline V gene are SEHNR and FQNEAQ (reference sequence). The CDR3 spans 16 residues. Trimming shortened V by 8 bases and J by 2 bases, and 21 bases separated the two germline ends. The DNA of the CDR3 is TGTGCCAGCGGTCGGATAGAGGGGGGCCGAAACACTGAAGCTTTCTTT. It codes for CASGRIEGGRNTEAFF. The whole variable domain, filled in from reference TRBV7-9 and TRBJ1-1, reads DTGVSQNPRHKITKRGQNVTFRCDPISEHNRLYWYRQTLGQGPEFLTYFQNEAQLEKSRLLSDRFSAERPKGSFSTLEIQRTEQGDSAMYLCASGRIEGGRNTEAFFGQGTRLTVV.

The chain links TRBV7-3 to TRBJ2-7, with TRBD2 identical over 10 bases. The CDR3 totals 16 residues. The V and J ends lost 3 bases and 6 bases, in that order; junction bases with no gene match: 11. CDR1 and CDR2 from the germline V gene are SGHTA and FQGTGA. The CDR3 reads CASSFGMESSGGEQYF. The DNA of the CDR3 is TGTGCCAGCAGCTTCGGCATGGAGTCTAGCGGGGGCGAGCAGTACTTC.

This clone was seen more than once but under ten times. This chain connects TRBV7-9 to TRBJ2-7; 9 positions agree with TRBD2. In germline, CDR1 is SEHNR, CDR2 FQNEAQ (reference sequence). J gave up 2 bases and V 0 bases, and 2 bases lay outside the gene matches. CDR3 length: 15 residues. The CDR3 loop reads CASSLAAGGAYEQYF. CDR3 coding DNA: TGTGCCAGCAGCTTAGCGGCGGGAGGGGCCTACGAGCAGTACTTC.